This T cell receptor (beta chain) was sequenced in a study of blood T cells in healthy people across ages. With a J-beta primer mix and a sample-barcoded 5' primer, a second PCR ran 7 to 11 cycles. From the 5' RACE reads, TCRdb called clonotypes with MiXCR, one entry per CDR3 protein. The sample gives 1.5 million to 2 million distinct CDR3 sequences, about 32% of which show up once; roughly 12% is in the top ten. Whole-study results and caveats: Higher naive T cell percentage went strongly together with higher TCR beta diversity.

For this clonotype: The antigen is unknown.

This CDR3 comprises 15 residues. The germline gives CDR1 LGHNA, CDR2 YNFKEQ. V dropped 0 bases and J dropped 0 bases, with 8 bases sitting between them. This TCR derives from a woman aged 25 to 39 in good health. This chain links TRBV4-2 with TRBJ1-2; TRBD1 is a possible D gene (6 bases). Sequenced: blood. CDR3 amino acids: CASSQERTANYGYTF. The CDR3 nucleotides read TGTGCCAGCAGCCAAGAGCGGACAGCTAACTATGGCTACACCTTC.